The present T cell receptor beta chain was sequenced within a study of CXCR3-negative and CXCR3-positive naive CD8 T cells. Preparation of TRB cDNA libraries relied on 5' RACE carrying UMI labels. TCRdb re-called the 5' RACE reads; one entry per CDR3 protein, DNA not given. The listing records 90,000 to 95,000 distinct CDR3 sequences. The CDR3 covers 13 residues. The V gene's germline CDR1 is MNHEY and CDR2 SMNVEV (reference sequence). The sample was naive CXCR3- CD8+ T cells from blood. Regarding subset: CD45RO-CCR7+CD27+CD95- naive CD8+ T cells lacking CXCR3 (TNR3-). This TCR was recovered from a human donor in good health. Some clones in this sample may be carry-over from other donors' samples. The chain has TRBV27 and TRBJ2-1; TCRdb designates TRBD1, a call that cannot be tested without DNA. The CDR3 sequence: CASSLQGFNEQFF.